The present T cell receptor beta chain was sequenced within a study of vaccination effects on CD4 cells after COVID-19. This clone has just a few counts. Its antigen is currently unknown. TCRdb's copy holds only in-frame clones and misses some; the assay was immunoSEQ multiplex PCR. Altogether around 46,000 clones are present, around 74% being singletons, with the ten largest covering less than 15%. The CDR3 length is 16 residues. With V trimmed by 4 bases and J by 7 bases, 9 bases remained unmatched. Per germline, CDR1 SGHRS and CDR2 YFSETQ. Before any sequencing was done, the ViraFEST assay used viral peptide pools to expand antigen-specific CD4+ T cells. Following 10 days of culture, CD4+ T cells were isolated. Either the BNT162b2 or mRNA-1273 vaccine was given to participants in two doses. Among the vaccine recipients, none had a prior SARS-CoV-2 infection, and nucleocapsid antibodies were negative. Cells had half their medium changed to IL-2 medium on days 3 and 7.

This specimen consisted of CD4+ T cells from PBMCs cultured with HCoV-OC43 spike peptides, obtained after COVID-19 vaccination. Regarding subset: HCoV-OC43 spike overlapping peptide pool stimulation. The rearrangement uses TRBV5-1 and TRBJ2-2; 11 bases are shared with TRBD1. The origin of this receptor is a human donor who received a COVID-19 vaccine. The CDR3 sequence is CASSPGTGGKIGELFF. The CDR3 DNA sequence: TGCGCCAGCAGCCCCGGGACAGGGGGAAAGATCGGGGAGCTGTTTTTT.